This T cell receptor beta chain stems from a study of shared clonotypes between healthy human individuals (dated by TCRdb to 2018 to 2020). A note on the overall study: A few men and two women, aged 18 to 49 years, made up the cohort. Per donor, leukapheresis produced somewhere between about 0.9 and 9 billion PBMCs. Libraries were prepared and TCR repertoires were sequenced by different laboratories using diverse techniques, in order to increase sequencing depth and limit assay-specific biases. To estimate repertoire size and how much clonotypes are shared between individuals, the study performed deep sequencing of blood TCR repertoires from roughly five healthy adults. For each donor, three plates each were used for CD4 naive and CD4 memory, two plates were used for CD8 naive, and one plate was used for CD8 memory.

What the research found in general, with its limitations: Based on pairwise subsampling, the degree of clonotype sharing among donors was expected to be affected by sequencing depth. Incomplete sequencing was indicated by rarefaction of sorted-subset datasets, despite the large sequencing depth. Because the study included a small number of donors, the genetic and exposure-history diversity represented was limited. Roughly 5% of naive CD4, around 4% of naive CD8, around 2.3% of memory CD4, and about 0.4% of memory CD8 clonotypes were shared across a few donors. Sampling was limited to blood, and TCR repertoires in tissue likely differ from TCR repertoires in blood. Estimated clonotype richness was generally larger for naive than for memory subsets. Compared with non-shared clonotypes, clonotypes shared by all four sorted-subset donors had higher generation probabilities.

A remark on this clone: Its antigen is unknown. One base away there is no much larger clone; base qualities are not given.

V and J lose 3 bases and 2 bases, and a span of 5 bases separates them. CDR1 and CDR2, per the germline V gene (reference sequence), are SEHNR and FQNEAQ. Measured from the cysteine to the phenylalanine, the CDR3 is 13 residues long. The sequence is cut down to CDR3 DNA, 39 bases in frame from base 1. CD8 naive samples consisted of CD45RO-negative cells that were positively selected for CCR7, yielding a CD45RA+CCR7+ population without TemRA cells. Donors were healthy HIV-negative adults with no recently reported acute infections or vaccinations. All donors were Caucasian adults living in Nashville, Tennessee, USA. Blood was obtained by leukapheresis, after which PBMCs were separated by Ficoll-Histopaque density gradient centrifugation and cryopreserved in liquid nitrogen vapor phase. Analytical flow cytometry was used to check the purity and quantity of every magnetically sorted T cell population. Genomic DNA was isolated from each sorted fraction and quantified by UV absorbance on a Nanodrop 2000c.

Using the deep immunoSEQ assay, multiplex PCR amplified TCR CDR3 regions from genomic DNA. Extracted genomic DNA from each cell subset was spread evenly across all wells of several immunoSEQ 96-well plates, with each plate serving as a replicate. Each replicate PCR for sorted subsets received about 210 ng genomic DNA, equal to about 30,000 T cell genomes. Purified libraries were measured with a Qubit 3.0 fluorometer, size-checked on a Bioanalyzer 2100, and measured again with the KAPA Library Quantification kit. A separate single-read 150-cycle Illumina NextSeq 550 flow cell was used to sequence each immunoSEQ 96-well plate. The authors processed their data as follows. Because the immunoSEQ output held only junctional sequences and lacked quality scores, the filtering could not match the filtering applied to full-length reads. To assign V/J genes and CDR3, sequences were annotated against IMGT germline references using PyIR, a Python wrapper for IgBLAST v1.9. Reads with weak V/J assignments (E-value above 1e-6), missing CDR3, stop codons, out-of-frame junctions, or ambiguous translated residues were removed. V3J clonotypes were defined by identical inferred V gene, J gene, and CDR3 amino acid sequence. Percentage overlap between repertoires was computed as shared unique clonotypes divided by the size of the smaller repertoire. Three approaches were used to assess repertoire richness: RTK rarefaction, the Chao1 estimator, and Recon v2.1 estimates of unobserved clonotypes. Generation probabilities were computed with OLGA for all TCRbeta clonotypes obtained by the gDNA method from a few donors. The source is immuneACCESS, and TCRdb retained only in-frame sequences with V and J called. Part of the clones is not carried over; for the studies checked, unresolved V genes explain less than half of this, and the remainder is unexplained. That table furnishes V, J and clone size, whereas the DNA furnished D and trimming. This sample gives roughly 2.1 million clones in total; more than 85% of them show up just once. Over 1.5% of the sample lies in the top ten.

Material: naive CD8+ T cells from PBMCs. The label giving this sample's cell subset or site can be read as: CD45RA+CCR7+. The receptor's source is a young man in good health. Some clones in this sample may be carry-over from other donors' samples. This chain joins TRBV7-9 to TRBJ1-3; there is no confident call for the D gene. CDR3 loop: CASSFPAGNTIYF. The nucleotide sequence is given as TGTGCCAGCAGCTTCCCGGCTGGAAACACCATATATTTT.